This entry lists 6 T cell receptor beta chains sequenced from one sample in a study of cytomegalovirus exposure and HLA in healthy donors. Amplification used 60 Vbeta primers and 13 Jbeta primers. TCRdb keeps only in-frame clones here, not all; method: immunoSEQ multiplex PCR. The repertoire holds roughly 120,000 clones, with over 70% as singletons. The sample consisted of PBMCs. All receptors derive from a female donor in good health and CMV-seropositive.

The CDR3 DNA is TGTGCCAGCAGCTCAACTCCGGGACAGGGGTCAGGGCAGTACTTC. Translated: CASSSTPGQGSGQYF. The chain joins TRBV5-6 to TRBJ2-7; 10 bases are a match to TRBD1. V shed 3 bases and J 9 bases; nucleotides not matched to a gene: 12. The CDR3 has 15 residues. CDR1 is SGHDT, CDR2 YYEEEE, per germline.

The V and J genes are TRBV6-5 and TRBJ2-7; 10 bases are shared with TRBD2. Germline CDR1 and CDR2: MNHEY and SVGAGI. V trimming: 0 bases; J trimming: 5 bases; junction bases outside the gene matches: 4. CDR3 size: 15 residues. In DNA form, the CDR3 reads TGTGCCAGCAGTTACTCCAGCGGGGGGGGAAACGAGCAGTACTTC. Translation: CASSYSSGGGNEQYF.

CDR3 sequence (DNA): TGTGCCAGCAGTTACGCGGGACTAGGGAGCCACGAGCAGTACTTC. It yields the protein CASSYAGLGSHEQYF. This sequence joins TRBV6-5 and TRBJ2-7; 8 positions agree with TRBD2. CDR1 is MNHEY, CDR2 SVGAGI, per germline. V was clipped by 2 bases and J by 5 bases; unmatched bases: 8. This CDR3 has 15 residues.

This sequence joins TRBV4-1 and TRBJ1-2, with 9 bases identical to TRBD1. V dropped 4 bases and J dropped 7; count of bases not matched to a gene: 4. The V gene's germline CDR1 is MGHRA and CDR2 YSYEKL. The CDR3 is made up of 13 amino acids. The CDR3 loop reads CASSPSTGGGYTF. CDR3 DNA: TGCGCCAGCAGCCCCTCGACAGGGGGTGGCTACACCTTC.

CDR3 amino acids: CASSPTSGGPPGTQYF. The DNA of the CDR3 is TGTGCCAGCAGCCCCACTAGCGGGGGGCCCCCGGGTACGCAGTATTTT. This chain joins TRBV27 and TRBJ2-3; 12 bases fit TRBD2. Germline CDR1 and CDR2: MNHEY and SMNVEV (reference sequence). J lost 8 bases, V lost 6 bases, and 12 bases had no gene match. This CDR3 contains 16 residues.

The V and J genes are TRBV15 and TRBJ1-2; D remains ambiguous. V was cut by 0 bases and J by 4 bases, with 12 bases left in between. This CDR3 contains 15 residues. Germline V gene data show CDR1 as LNHNV and CDR2 as YYDKDF (reference sequence). The DNA of the CDR3 is TGTGCCACCAGCAGAGATCTGCCAGGCACCTATGGCTACACCTTC. This gives the protein CATSRDLPGTYGYTF.